This entry concerns a single T cell receptor beta chain. Its antigen is not identified. The germline CDR1 and CDR2 sequences are KGHSH and LQKENI. With 1 base removed from V and 5 bases from J, the gap between germline ends came to 27 bases. This CDR3 spans 19 amino acids. Genomic DNA belonging to each subset was distributed in equal measure over several immunoSEQ plates. Original processing notes: Junction-only immunoSEQ sequences carried no quality scores, so filtering differed. TCRdb's copy holds only in-frame clones and misses some; the assay was immunoSEQ multiplex PCR. V and J calls and clone size are copied from that table; D and trimming were computed from the DNA. Here the sample spans around 2.5 million clones, 93% being singletons. The data were taken from a study of shared clonotypes between healthy human individuals. General study results and limits: The genetic and exposure-history diversity represented was limited by few donors. When compared with the clonotypes that were shared by all four sorted-subset donors, the non-shared clonotypes turned out to have lower generation probabilities.

The TCR was taken from a young man in good health. Some clones in this sample may be carry-over from other donors' samples. Sequenced sample: naive CD4+ T cells from PBMCs. Subset specified: CD45RA+ positively selected. The V call is TRBV18, the J call TRBJ2-7, with a weak D call TRBD1 (6 bases). The CDR3 bases are TGTGCCAGCTCACCACTCTTCAGGGTACAGGGCAGGATCGGACACGAGCAGTACTTC. Its translation: CASSPLFRVQGRIGHEQYF.